This T cell receptor beta chain derives from a study of post-analysis software for immune sequencing data. The junction had 10 bases not matched to a gene; V was cut back by 4 bases and J by 7 bases. Germline CDR1 LNHDA, CDR2 SQIVND (reference sequence). The length of the CDR3 is 16 residues. A note on this clonotype: Its antigen is not known.

Unique molecular identifiers featured in each of the TCR beta cDNA libraries. In TCRdb, the PCR reads were re-called with MiXCR into one record per CDR3 protein. The sample contains some 240,000 distinct CDR3 sequences, 36% of which appear only once. Study-wide results and limits: The study found TRBV5-6, TRBV5-1 and TRBV20-1 among roughly 5 TRBV segments more frequent in patients than controls. Co-batched samples clustered tightly together by F measure.

The genes are TRBV19 and TRBJ2-1; 10 nucleotides match TRBD2. The sequencing sample was made of blood. This receptor was identified in a girl aged 5-17 years with multiple sclerosis. The CDR3 sequence: CASSRELSGGFNEQFF. The CDR3 coding sequence is TGTGCCAGTAGTAGGGAACTTAGCGGGGGGTTTAATGAGCAGTTCTTC.